Listed here are 27 T cell receptor beta chains from one sample, sequenced in a study of radiotherapy plus CTLA-4 blockade in lung cancer. Libraries were prepared by immunoSEQ multiplex PCR; TCRdb keeps only in-frame clonotypes and omits some of them. Of about 66,000 clones listed, approximately 80% are singletons. The starting material was peripheral blood, obtained from a patient treated with radiotherapy plus ipilimumab. The receptors derive from a human donor with non-small cell lung cancer who had a partial response to radiotherapy plus ipilimumab.

V is TRBV28 and J is TRBJ2-3; 9 bases agree with TRBD1. From germline, CDR1 is MDHEN and CDR2 SYDVKM. Germline trimming cut 7 bases from V and 3 bases from J; bases unmatched to any gene: 8. The CDR3 is 15 amino acids. CDR3 DNA sequence: TGTGCCAGCACCTTGGGACAGGGAGGAACAGATACGCAGTATTTT. Translation gives CASTLGQGGTDTQYF.

This clone was counted once. The J gene is TRBJ2-5, the V gene TRBV28; possibly TRBD2 for D (6 bases). This CDR3 has 12 amino acids. Per germline, CDR1 MDHEN and CDR2 SYDVKM. Trimming pared 8 bases from V and 5 bases from J, leaving 12 bases between. The CDR3 loop is CASHRGRETQYF. Written as DNA, the CDR3 is TGTGCCAGCCACCGGGGGAGGGAGACCCAGTACTTC.

The chain is built from TRBV19 and TRBJ2-3; D unresolved. There are 13 residues in the CDR3. Germline CDR1 reads LNHDA; CDR2 reads SQIVND (reference sequence). The ends were cut back, 5 bases at V and 2 bases at J, with 8 bases in the middle. The CDR3 region has the DNA TGTGCCAGTAGTGTACTCCACACAGATACGCAGTATTTT. Its protein product is CASSVLHTDTQYF.

The gene calls are TRBV7-2 and TRBJ2-3; 8 bases fit TRBD2. CDR3 length: 16 residues. With 4 bases clipped from V and 6 bases from J, the junction kept 12 bases outside the gene matches. Germline assignment: CDR1 SGHTA and CDR2 FQGNSA. This CDR3 reads CASSYQAGVGVDTQYF. CDR3 sequence (DNA): TGTGCCAGCAGCTACCAAGCGGGAGTTGGGGTCGATACGCAGTATTTT.

The CDR3 protein is CASRTPGQPNEKLFF. The CDR3 DNA follows: TGTGCCAGTAGAACCCCGGGACAGCCAAATGAAAAACTGTTTTTT. The gene calls are TRBV19 and TRBJ1-4; 7 bases map to TRBD1. Germline V gives CDR1 LNHDA, CDR2 SQIVND (reference sequence). V lost 6 bases and J lost 5; bases outside the gene matches: 9. This CDR3 comprises 15 residues.

V gene TRBV6-5 combines with J gene TRBJ1-5, with a possible D match to TRBD1 (5 bases). The CDR3 is 13 amino acids. Trimming stripped 5 bases from V and 4 bases from J, with 9 bases between. Germline CDR1 MNHEY, CDR2 SVGAGI. CDR3 in DNA: TGTGCCAGCAGTCTTGACAGAAATCAGCCCCAGCATTTT. Protein sequence: CASSLDRNQPQHF.

J is TRBJ2-5 and V is TRBV5-1; D perhaps matches TRBD1 (5 bases). Trimming took 4 bases from V and 5 from J, leaving 15 bases between them. Germline CDR1 reads SGHRS; CDR2 reads YFSETQ. This CDR3 is built from 14 residues. CDR3 sequence: CASSPTTVEETQYF. The CDR3, as DNA: TGCGCCAGCAGCCCTACGACAGTGGAGGAGACCCAGTACTTC.

The chain uses TRBV7-3 and TRBJ2-2; 7 bases map to TRBD2. Germline CDR1 SGHTA, CDR2 FQGTGA. CDR3 size: 16 residues. V lost 4 bases, J lost 5 bases, and 10 bases stayed unmatched. This CDR3 reads CASSSPQGGVTGELFF. CDR3 DNA sequence: TGTGCCAGCAGCTCCCCCCAGGGAGGGGTTACCGGGGAGCTGTTTTTT.

The CDR3 DNA sequence: TGCGCCAGCAGCTTGGGGGCAGGCCAGAACTATGGCTACACCTTC. Its protein product is CASSLGAGQNYGYTF. The chain uses TRBV5-1 and TRBJ1-2, with D unresolved. The CDR3 is 15 amino acids. CDR1 and CDR2 (germline): SGHRS, YFSETQ. V dropped 0 bases and J dropped 2 bases, with 11 bases sitting between them.

This clone was counted a few times. This sequence joins TRBV2 and TRBJ1-4, with no clear D. Germline lookup yields CDR1 SNHLY and CDR2 FYNNEI. Trimming shortened V by 3 bases and J by 10 bases, and 12 bases separated the two germline ends. The CDR3 covers 13 residues. The CDR3 DNA sequence: TGTGCCAGCAGTGATGGTTCGATCGGAAAACTGTTTTTT. It translates to CASSDGSIGKLFF.

The V and J genes are TRBV11-2 and TRBJ2-7; 10 nucleotides align to TRBD1. Germline V gives CDR1 SGHAT, CDR2 FQNNGV. This CDR3 contains 15 residues. The V segment lost 4 bases and the J segment 4 bases; nucleotides outside the gene matches: 7. CDR3 sequence reads: CASSSGQGNRYEQYF. CDR3 nucleotides: TGTGCCAGCAGCTCGGGACAGGGGAATAGATACGAGCAGTACTTC.

The rearrangement uses TRBV28 and TRBJ2-7, with 8 positions matching TRBD2. Trimming removed 6 bases from V and 4 bases from J; junction bases left unmatched: 8. The CDR3 consists of 14 residues. Germline V gene data show CDR1 as MDHEN and CDR2 as SYDVKM. CDR3 protein: CASRYPGGGYEQYF. The CDR3 DNA sequence: TGTGCCAGCAGGTACCCCGGGGGGGGTTACGAGCAGTACTTC.

This chain connects TRBV10-2 to TRBJ1-1; 8 positions agree with TRBD1. Unmatched junction bases numbered 8, after V lost 4 bases and J lost 4 bases. The CDR3 totals 15 residues. Germline assignment: CDR1 WSHSY and CDR2 SAAADI. CDR3: CASSAIDRGVTEAFF. The CDR3 nucleotides read TGCGCCAGCAGTGCTATCGACAGGGGCGTCACTGAAGCTTTCTTT.

This chain connects TRBV28 to TRBJ2-5, with D perhaps TRBD2 (5 bases). Germline V CDR1 and CDR2: MDHEN, SYDVKM. The CDR3 contains 16 residues. V was pared by 2 bases and J by 5 bases, with 18 bases between. DNA of the CDR3: TGTGCCAGCAGTTTAGCCGGTGGGCGGAGAGGGGAGACCCAGTACTTC. It specifies CASSLAGGRRGETQYF.

This clone occurred a few times. V usage is TRBV2 and J usage is TRBJ1-1; D is unclear. Germline loops: CDR1 SNHLY, CDR2 FYNNEI. The CDR3 consists of 11 residues. V was cut by 4 bases and J by 4 bases, with 4 bases left in between. The CDR3 protein is CASSGSTEAFF. The CDR3 DNA reads as TGTGCCAGCAGTGGCAGCACTGAAGCTTTCTTT. The entire variable domain, with the rest obtained from reference TRBV2 and TRBJ1-1, is as follows: EPEVTQTPSHQVTQMGQEVILRCVPISNHLYFYWYRQILGQKVEFLVSFYNNEISEKSEIFDDQFSVERPDGSNFTLKIRSTKLEDSAMYFCASSGSTEAFFGQGTRLTVV.

The chain carries TRBV5-1 and TRBJ2-1; TRBD1 is a possible D gene (6 bases). V lost 3 bases and J lost 6, with 19 bases in between. This CDR3 spans 16 amino acids. The germline V gene has CDR1 SGHRS and CDR2 YFSETQ. Here the CDR3 DNA reads TGCGCCAGCAGCTCCGGTTGGGGGCGGCTTTCCAATGAGCAGTTCTTC. This sequence encodes CASSSGWGRLSNEQFF.

V and J are TRBV14 and TRBJ2-3; TRBD2 matches 10 bases. CDR3 size: 17 residues. V shed 10 bases, J shed 2 bases, and the junction held 15 bases outside the gene matches. Germline V gene lookup returns CDR1 SGHDN and CDR2 FVKESK. CDR3 coding DNA: TGTGCCACCCGGAAAACTAGCGGGACTATACCCACAGATACGCAGTATTTT. Protein product: CATRKTSGTIPTDTQYF.

The chain has TRBV2 and TRBJ2-3; 10 bases agree with TRBD1. CDR3 length equals 15 residues. Germline loops: CDR1 SNHLY, CDR2 FYNNEI. After removal of 4 bases from V and 5 bases from J, the junction contained 6 bases not matched to a gene. The CDR3 loop reads CASSVGGQGLDTQYF. CDR3 nucleotides: TGTGCCAGCAGTGTGGGGGGACAGGGGTTAGATACGCAGTATTTT. The complete variable domain, with remaining parts taken from reference TRBV2 and TRBJ2-3, reads EPEVTQTPSHQVTQMGQEVILRCVPISNHLYFYWYRQILGQKVEFLVSFYNNEISEKSEIFDDQFSVERPDGSNFTLKIRSTKLEDSAMYFCASSVGGQGLDTQYFGPGTRLTVL.

This clone turned up a few times. V usage is TRBV30 and J usage is TRBJ1-4; D possibly corresponds to TRBD1 (5 bases). The CDR3 runs 20 residues. Looked up from germline, CDR1 is GTSNPN and CDR2 is SVGIG (reference sequence). V was pared by 0 bases and J by 2 bases, with 25 bases between. CDR3 coding DNA: TGTGCCTGGAGTGTCCCTCCGGGGCAGGGAGGGGCTAGGACTAATGAAAAACTGTTTTTT. Translation gives CAWSVPPGQGGARTNEKLFF.

The genes are TRBV10-2 and TRBJ2-1; 11 nucleotides agree with TRBD2. The CDR3 extends over 16 amino acids. Germline V gene sequence: CDR1 WSHSY, CDR2 SAAADI. With 8 bases clipped from V and 2 bases from J, the junction kept 8 bases outside the gene matches. CDR3 sequence reads: CASLGTSGNTYNEQFF. The CDR3 DNA reads TGCGCCAGCCTCGGGACTAGCGGAAATACCTACAATGAGCAGTTCTTC.

The chain has TRBV21-1 and TRBJ1-1; the listed D gene, TRBD1, was not tested against the DNA. TRBV21-1 is a pseudogene segment. This CDR3 region has 14 residues. Written as DNA, the CDR3 is TGTGCCAGCAGCATTGACACAGAGAACACTGAAGCTTTCTTT. Its translation: CASSIDTENTEAFF.

The chain uses TRBV29-1 and TRBJ2-5; TRBD2 aligns across 14 bases. The length of the CDR3 is 14 residues. Germline CDR1 SQVTM, CDR2 ANQGSEA. Trimming cost V 5 bases and J 3 bases; bases outside gene matches: 2. CDR3 sequence: CSVLTSGREETQYF. In DNA, the CDR3 is TGCAGCGTTCTGACTAGCGGGAGGGAAGAGACCCAGTACTTC.

The genes are TRBV11-2 and TRBJ2-4; 8 bases are shared with TRBD1. The J segment lost 1 base and the V segment lost 0 bases, leaving 5 bases of the junction unmatched. This CDR3 region has 17 residues. Germline CDR1 is SGHAT and CDR2 is FQNNGV. CDR3 amino acids: CASSLEQGAGAKNIQYF. The CDR3 coding sequence is TGTGCCAGCAGCTTAGAGCAGGGGGCAGGCGCCAAAAACATTCAGTACTTC. Filled out from reference TRBV11-2 and TRBJ2-4, the complete variable domain reads EAGVAQSPRYKIIEKRQSVAFWCNPISGHATLYWYQQILGQGPKLLIQFQNNGVVDDSQLPKDRFSAERLKGVDSTLKIQPAKLEDSAVYLCASSLEQGAGAKNIQYFGAGTRLSVL.

The chain employs TRBV2 and TRBJ2-3, with 7 bases lining up with TRBD2. This CDR3 spans 16 amino acids. V lost 8 bases to trimming and J lost 4 bases; unmatched junction nucleotides: 15. The V gene's germline CDR1 is SNHLY and CDR2 FYNNEI. The CDR3 loop reads CASQKRGVESADTQYF. The CDR3 DNA reads as TGTGCCAGCCAGAAACGGGGGGTTGAATCGGCAGATACGCAGTATTTT.

This clone was found once. V is TRBV2 and J is TRBJ2-1; the D is unclear. V dropped 5 bases and J dropped 4 bases, with 15 bases sitting between them. The CDR3 totals 15 residues. From germline, CDR1 is SNHLY and CDR2 FYNNEI. The CDR3 nucleotides read TGTGCCAGCAGTTCGCGACTTCCTACTTACAATGAGCAGTTCTTC. Translated: CASSSRLPTYNEQFF.

The genes are TRBV7-2 and TRBJ2-7; unclear D gene. The CDR3 spans 15 residues. Per the germline V gene, CDR1 is SGHTA and CDR2 is FQGNSA. V dropped 2 bases and J dropped 1 base, with 12 bases sitting between them. The CDR3 here is CASSLHGAVSYEQYF. As DNA, the CDR3 is TGTGCCAGCAGCTTACACGGTGCCGTTTCCTACGAGCAGTACTTC.

The rearrangement joins TRBV10-1 to TRBJ2-3; 7 nucleotides line up with TRBD1. Unmatched junction bases numbered 5, after V lost 3 bases and J lost 2 bases. Germline V lookup: CDR1 WNHNN, CDR2 SYGVQD (reference sequence). The CDR3 is made up of 15 amino acids. CDR3 residues: CASSDRQGPTDTQYF. DNA for the CDR3: TGCGCCAGCAGTGACCGACAGGGCCCCACAGATACGCAGTATTTT.